Each of the 13 T cell receptor beta chains below was sequenced from the same sample in a study of a mutant IDH1 vaccine in newly diagnosed glioma. Sample time point: week 11, during vaccination. A 20-mer mutant IDH1 peptide at 300 ug was injected subcutaneously with topical imiquimod. Repertoires were generated with immunoSEQ multiplex PCR, while TCRdb's copy carries only in-frame clones and drops some. The repertoire holds around 60,000 clones, with less than 85% as singletons. The antigens for these receptors are not known. The input for sequencing was PBMCs, taken from a glioma patient whose treatment included an IDH1 peptide vaccine. All receptors derive from a woman between 50 and 59 years old with glioma.

V and J are TRBV5-1 and TRBJ1-2; D is perhaps TRBD1 (6 bases). V lost 4 bases and J lost 5, with 15 bases in between. This CDR3 comprises 14 residues. Germline assignment: CDR1 SGHRS and CDR2 YFSETQ. CDR3 sequence: CASSDPGARYGYTF. The CDR3 DNA is TGCGCCAGCAGCGACCCGGGGGCGCGGTATGGCTACACCTTC.

The chain couples TRBV6-7 to TRBJ2-5; maybe TRBD2 (6 bases). TRBV6-7 is an open reading frame whose function is uncertain. The CDR3 totals 14 residues. The germline V and J ends were trimmed by 3 bases and 4 bases, with 12 bases remaining between them. CDR3 sequence: CASSYGGYRETQYF. CDR3 DNA sequence: TGTGCCAGCAGTTATGGGGGGTATAGAGAGACCCAGTACTTC.

This chain uses TRBV6-1 with TRBJ1-2; a possible D gene is TRBD1 (5 bases). The V and J ends lost 10 bases and 7 bases respectively, with 16 bases between them. Germline CDR1 MNHNS, CDR2 SASEGT. There are 12 residues in the CDR3. Here the CDR3 reads CATGGIKSGYTF. The CDR3 DNA is TGTGCCACCGGGGGGATTAAGTCTGGCTACACCTTC.

The chain joins TRBV28 to TRBJ1-2, with D perhaps matching TRBD1 (5 bases). Trimming pared 2 bases from V and 7 bases from J, leaving 8 bases between. The V gene's germline CDR1 is MDHEN and CDR2 SYDVKM. The CDR3 runs to 12 residues. Here the CDR3 DNA reads TGTGCCAGCAGTTTAGGGGGTGCTGGCTACACCTTC. This codes for CASSLGGAGYTF.

This chain joins TRBV4-3 and TRBJ1-2; the D is unclear. Germline loops: CDR1 LGHNA, CDR2 YSLEER. V lost 1 base to trimming and J lost 4 bases, with 10 bases between them. CDR3 size: 14 residues. The CDR3 here is CASSQVGNAYGYTF. CDR3 DNA sequence: TGCGCCAGCAGCCAAGTAGGGAATGCCTATGGCTACACCTTC.

This chain joins TRBV19 and TRBJ2-7, with 7 bases lining up with TRBD1. V shed 6 bases, J shed 2 bases, and the junction held 4 bases outside the gene matches. Germline V CDR1 and CDR2: LNHDA, SQIVND (reference sequence). This CDR3 is built from 13 residues. The CDR3 DNA is TGTGCCAGTAGCCGGGACAGAGCCTACGAGCAGTACTTC. Its protein is CASSRDRAYEQYF.

This chain links TRBV4-3 with TRBJ1-1; D gene ambiguous. V shed 0 bases and J shed 1 base, with 9 bases lying between them. In germline, CDR1 is LGHNA, CDR2 YSLEER. The CDR3 has 15 residues. The CDR3 reads CASSQDVAKNTEAFF. DNA of the CDR3: TGCGCCAGCAGCCAAGATGTTGCCAAGAACACTGAAGCTTTCTTT.

The V call is TRBV28, the J call TRBJ1-5, with 10 nucleotides matching TRBD1. CDR1 is MDHEN, CDR2 SYDVKM, per germline. This CDR3 spans 15 amino acids. V gave up 7 bases and J gave up 5 bases; unmatched junction bases: 8. The CDR3, as DNA: TGTGCCAGCACCTCCCGGGACAGGGGACATCAGCCCCAGCATTTT. Translated: CASTSRDRGHQPQHF.

This sequence joins TRBV7-2 and TRBJ1-1, with D unresolved. CDR1 SGHTA and CDR2 FQGNSA come from the germline V gene. The CDR3 extends over 11 amino acids. V shed 6 bases and J shed 10 bases, with 12 bases lying between them. The CDR3 loop reads CASSSNSGAFF. In DNA, the CDR3 is TGTGCCAGCAGTTCAAATTCCGGAGCTTTCTTT. Supplemented by reference TRBV7-2 and TRBJ1-1, the full variable domain reads GAGVSQSPSNKVTEKGKDVELRCDPISGHTALYWYRQSLGQGLEFLIYFQGNSAPDKSGLPSDRFSAERTGGSVSTLTIQRTQQEDSAVYLCASSSNSGAFFGQGTRLTVV.

The chain recombines TRBV5-1 with TRBJ2-1; TRBD2 matches 7 bases. With 3 bases clipped from V and 7 bases from J, the junction kept 10 bases outside the gene matches. Germline V gene sequence: CDR1 SGHRS, CDR2 YFSETQ. The CDR3 contains 15 residues. CDR3 region: CASSSRLAPINEQFF. In DNA form, the CDR3 reads TGCGCCAGCAGCTCTCGACTAGCCCCCATTAATGAGCAGTTCTTC.

Only one count was recorded for this clone. The chain recombines TRBV9 with TRBJ2-6; the D is unclear. Germline CDR1 reads SGDLS; CDR2 reads YYNGEE. The CDR3 spans 14 residues. The V end lost 3 bases, the J end lost 8 bases, and 12 bases lay between the germline ends. CDR3 DNA sequence: TGTGCCAGCAGCGGGCCGAGCCCCACCAACGTCCTGACTTTC. This sequence encodes CASSGPSPTNVLTF.

The rearrangement uses TRBV4-3 and TRBJ2-2; TRBD1 agrees at 8 bases. Per germline, CDR1 LGHNA and CDR2 YSLEER. The CDR3 sequence is 17 residues long. Losses at the gene ends were 0 bases for V and 3 bases for J; bases not matched to a gene: 6. The CDR3 spells CASSQEDRGYDTGELFF. The CDR3 bases are TGCGCCAGCAGCCAAGAAGACAGGGGTTATGACACCGGGGAGCTGTTTTTT.

The V gene is TRBV16, the J gene TRBJ1-2, with no clear D. This CDR3 region has 12 residues. V was trimmed by 5 bases and J by 5 bases, leaving 9 bases between them. The germline gives CDR1 KGHSY, CDR2 FQNENV. The CDR3: CASSSGGYGYTF. In DNA, the CDR3 is TGTGCCAGCAGCTCGGGAGGATATGGCTACACCTTC.